This is a list of T cell receptor beta chains from one sample in a study of OX40 agonist ivuxolimab in advanced cancers. Profiling relied on immunoSEQ multiplex PCR, and the TCRdb table lists in-frame clones only, not all of them. The sample consists of 75,000 to 100,000 clones, around 90% of them appearing once. This specimen consisted of CD4+ or CD8+ T cells sorted from blood, obtained in a trial of the OX40 agonist ivuxolimab. The receptor set was obtained from an adult with an advanced solid tumor such as melanoma, head and neck, liver or kidney cancer. Each CDR3 is given with its conserved first and last residue. The order of the fields is D gene, V gene, J gene, clone size, CDR3 protein, CDR3 DNA. A D gene is named only where the DNA matches it firmly. Part of the rows lack a size; the others show once, few, many or a class for expanded clones.

-	TRBV5-6	TRBJ1-5	-	CASSFQGGKQPQHF	TGTGCCAGCAGCTTTCAAGGGGGTAAACAGCCCCAGCATTTT
TRBD2	TRBV4-3	TRBJ2-7	-	CASSQDGLAGGPGEQYF	TGCGCCAGCAGCCAAGATGGACTAGCGGGAGGGCCGGGGGAGCAGTACTTC
-	TRBV7-9	TRBJ2-7	-	CASSLTPTYEQYF	TGTGCCAGCAGCTTAACGCCCACCTACGAGCAGTACTTC
-	TRBV7-6	TRBJ2-1	once	CASSLAYSSGNYNEQFF	TGTGCCAGCAGCTTAGCTTATTCTTCGGGGAATTACAATGAGCAGTTCTTC
-	TRBV6-5	TRBJ2-2	-	CASSYPTRGTGELFF	TGTGCCAGCAGTTACCCTACTAGGGGCACCGGGGAGCTGTTTTTT
TRBD2	TRBV7-8	TRBJ2-7	-	CASSQLPSGNYEQYF	TGTGCCAGCAGCCAACTGCCTAGCGGGAATTACGAGCAGTACTTC
-	TRBV6-5	TRBJ1-1	-	CASKDSRVSFAFF	TGTGCCAGCAAAGACAGTCGCGTGTCGTTTGCTTTCTTT
TRBD1	TRBV7-3	TRBJ2-2	-	CASSVGQGAGGELFF	TGTGCCAGCAGCGTGGGACAGGGGGCAGGCGGGGAGCTGTTTTTT
-	TRBV6-4	TRBJ2-7	-	CASSSESGYEQYF	TGTGCCAGCAGTTCGGAGTCGGGCTACGAGCAGTACTTC
-	TRBV2	TRBJ1-6	-	CASSLQVFNSPLHF	TGTGCCAGCAGCCTACAGGTTTTTAATTCACCCCTCCACTTT
-	TRBV18	TRBJ1-5	-	CASSPDQNQPQHF	TGTGCCAGCTCACCAGATCAGAATCAGCCCCAGCATTTT